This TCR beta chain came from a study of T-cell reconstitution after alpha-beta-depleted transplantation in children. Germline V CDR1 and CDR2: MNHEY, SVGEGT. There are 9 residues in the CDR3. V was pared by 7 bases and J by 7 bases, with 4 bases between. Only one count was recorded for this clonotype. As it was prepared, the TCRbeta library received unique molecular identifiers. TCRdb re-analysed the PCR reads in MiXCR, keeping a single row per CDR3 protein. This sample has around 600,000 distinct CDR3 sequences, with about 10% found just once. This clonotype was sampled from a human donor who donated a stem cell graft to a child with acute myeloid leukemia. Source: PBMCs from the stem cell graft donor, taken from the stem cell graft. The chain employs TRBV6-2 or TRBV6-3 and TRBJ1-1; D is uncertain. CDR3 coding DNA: TGTGCCAGCAATCTTGAAGCTTTCTTT. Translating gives CASNLEAFF.